The 9 T cell receptor beta chains below come from one sample, sequenced in a study of blood T cells in healthy people across ages (dated by TCRdb to about 2015). The receptor library was made with 5' RACE. Sequencing used an Illumina HiSeq 2500. The second PCR ran for about 6 to 12 cycles and used a J-beta primer mix along with a sample-barcoded 5' primer. TCRdb reprocessed the public reads (quality trimming at Q25 with fastp, clone calling with MiXCR) and kept in-frame beta chains. Identical CDR3 proteins give one entry, which carries the most common genes and DNA. The sample table contains around 780,000 distinct CDR3 sequences; only one count was recorded for about 61% of them. The ten largest clones capture around a quarter of the sample. Sequenced input: blood. These receptors were collected from a middle-aged man in good health.

V and J are TRBV6-1 and TRBJ2-7; D is ambiguous. Trimming stripped 2 bases from V and 3 bases from J, with 14 bases between. Germline lookup yields CDR1 MNHNS and CDR2 SASEGT. CDR3 length: 15 residues. Here the CDR3 DNA reads TGTGCCAGCAGTGAATTTAATTTGAAGGACTACGAGCAGTACTTC. Its translation: CASSEFNLKDYEQYF.

This clonotype was seen a single time. V and J are TRBV25-1 and TRBJ2-1, with 11 bases aligning to TRBD2. There are 16 residues in the CDR3. The germline V gene has CDR1 MGHDK and CDR2 SYGVNS. V shed 6 bases and J 8 bases; nucleotides not matched to a gene: 12. The CDR3 loop reads CASRGGLAERGDEQFF. The DNA for the CDR3 is TGTGCCAGCAGAGGGGGACTAGCGGAGAGAGGGGATGAGCAGTTCTTC.

This chain connects TRBV4-1 to TRBJ1-5, with a possible D match to TRBD1 (6 bases). Germline V gene lookup returns CDR1 MGHRA and CDR2 YSYEKL. The CDR3 runs 16 residues. The ends were cut back, 3 bases at V and 5 bases at J, with 17 bases in the middle. This CDR3 reads CASSHTRDTGYQPQHF. Written as DNA, the CDR3 is TGCGCCAGCAGCCATACACGGGACACAGGTTATCAGCCCCAGCATTTT.

J is TRBJ1-5 and V is TRBV6-1, with TRBD1 identical over 8 bases. Trimming removed 6 bases from V and 1 base from J; junction bases left unmatched: 5. The CDR3 covers 15 residues. Germline V gene sequence: CDR1 MNHNS, CDR2 SASEGT. CDR3 protein: CASSGDRGSNQPQHF. The CDR3 coding sequence is TGTGCCAGCAGCGGAGACAGGGGAAGCAATCAGCCCCAGCATTTT.

This clonotype has ten or more counts. This chain uses TRBV5-1 with TRBJ2-5; either TRBD1 or TRBD2 may fit D (5 bases each). Per the germline V gene, CDR1 is SGHRS and CDR2 is YFSETQ. This CDR3 is 13 amino acids long. Trimming left V 2 bases short and J 5 bases short, with 10 bases between. CDR3 residues: CASSLGTGETQYF. Written as DNA, the CDR3 is TGCGCCAGCAGCTTAGGGACGGGGGAGACCCAGTACTTC.

The chain employs TRBV20-1 and TRBJ2-7; no clear D gene. This CDR3 contains 12 residues. From germline, CDR1 is DFQATT and CDR2 SNEGSKA (reference sequence). Deletions cut 4 bases from V and 2 bases from J, with 9 bases between. The CDR3 nucleotides are TGCAGTGCTAACAGACCAACCTACGAGCAGTACTTC. Protein product: CSANRPTYEQYF.

V gene TRBV18 combines with J gene TRBJ2-7; 7 bases agree with TRBD1. J gave up 4 bases and V 4 bases, and 7 bases lay outside the gene matches. This CDR3 comprises 14 residues. Germline CDR1 reads KGHSH; CDR2 reads LQKENI. The DNA of the CDR3 is TGTGCCAGCTCACGTGAAGGACAGGTTTACGAGCAGTACTTC. It translates to CASSREGQVYEQYF. Full variable domain (missing parts from reference TRBV18 and TRBJ2-7): NAGVMQNPRHLVRRRGQEARLRCSPMKGHSHVYWYRQLPEEGLKFMVYLQKENIIDESGMPKERFSAEFPKEGPSILRIQQVVRGDSAAYFCASSREGQVYEQYFGPGTRLTVT.

The chain employs TRBV24-1 and TRBJ2-1, with 8 nucleotides matching TRBD2. The CDR3 consists of 16 residues. The trim removed 0 bases at V and 0 bases at J, leaving 0 bases unmatched. The germline V gene encodes CDR1 KGHDR and CDR2 SFDVKD. CDR3 DNA sequence: TGTGCCACCAGTGATTTGAGCGGGAGCTCCTACAATGAGCAGTTCTTC. It encodes CATSDLSGSSYNEQFF.

This clonotype was detected a few times. V gene TRBV7-2 combines with J gene TRBJ2-3; D is uncertain. Germline V lookup: CDR1 SGHTA, CDR2 FQGNSA. This CDR3 region has 14 residues. V lost 3 bases and J 2 bases, leaving 9 bases between the germline ends. CDR3 nucleotide sequence: TGTGCCAGCAGCTTTAGCCGTGACACAGATACGCAGTATTTT. It encodes CASSFSRDTDTQYF.